These 18 T cell receptor beta chains originate from one sample sequenced in a study of blood T cell repertoires in COVID-19. The repertoire was sequenced with immunoSEQ multiplex PCR; TCRdb's copy has only in-frame clones and lacks some. The sample lists around 310,000 clones; over 75% were seen once. The sequenced sample was peripheral blood. The receptors derive from a young woman with COVID-19, enrolled during active disease.

This chain connects TRBV28 to TRBJ1-1; TRBD1 agrees at 7 bases. This CDR3 comprises 16 residues. The V segment lost 6 bases and the J segment 7 bases; nucleotides outside the gene matches: 17. Germline lookup yields CDR1 MDHEN and CDR2 SYDVKM. The DNA for the CDR3 is TGTGCCAGCAGCTTTAACCCCCGACAGGGTTCGATTGAAGCTTTCTTT. It translates to CASSFNPRQGSIEAFF.

The chain recombines TRBV12-3 or TRBV12-4 with TRBJ2-3; no definite D call. The CDR3 has 12 residues. Trimming took off 2 bases at V and 5 bases at J, with 5 bases between the two ends. The DNA of the CDR3 is TGTGCCAGCAGTTTATCGAGAGATACGCAGTATTTT. This encodes CASSLSRDTQYF.

J is TRBJ2-7 and V is TRBV24-1; a possible D gene is TRBD1 (6 bases). The CDR3 length is 16 residues. Germline lookup yields CDR1 KGHDR and CDR2 SFDVKD. Trimming took 3 bases from V and 4 from J, leaving 18 bases between them. In DNA form, the CDR3 reads TGTGCCACCAGTGATCGGCGTCGGACAGCGTCGTACGAGCAGTACTTC. As protein: CATSDRRRTASYEQYF.

The chain combines TRBV29-1 with TRBJ1-3; D unclear. V lost 4 bases and J lost 4, with 11 bases in between. The CDR3 covers 13 residues. Per the germline V gene, CDR1 is SQVTM and CDR2 is ANQGSEA. CDR3 in DNA: TGCAGCGTTGCTTTGAGCGTCGGAAACACCATATATTTT. Translated, it gives CSVALSVGNTIYF.

The V call is TRBV10-2, the J call TRBJ1-2; 8 positions agree with TRBD1. CDR1 and CDR2 (germline): WSHSY, SAAADI. V trimming: 6 bases; J trimming: 3 bases; junction bases outside the gene matches: 6. CDR3 length equals 14 residues. This CDR3 is CASRETGGYYGYTF. The CDR3 DNA reads as TGCGCCAGCAGAGAAACAGGGGGTTACTATGGCTACACCTTC.

This chain uses TRBV7-8 with TRBJ2-1; a possible D gene is TRBD2 (5 bases). The V gene's germline CDR1 is SGHVS and CDR2 FQNEAQ. V gave up 5 bases and J gave up 2 bases, with 22 bases separating them. The CDR3 runs to 18 residues. For the CDR3, the DNA is TGTGCCAGCAGCAGCAGAGGAATTGTAGCGCGTACCTACAATGAGCAGTTCTTC. Translated, it gives CASSSRGIVARTYNEQFF.

This chain links TRBV7-3 with TRBJ2-2, with TRBD2 as a possible D gene (5 bases). Trimming removed 1 base from V and 5 bases from J, with 11 bases in between. Germline V lookup: CDR1 SGHTA, CDR2 FQGTGA. The CDR3 length is 15 residues. The CDR3 protein is CASSLNGPGTGELFF. The CDR3 DNA is TGTGCCAGCAGCTTAAATGGGCCGGGGACCGGGGAGCTGTTTTTT.

This chain joins TRBV29-1 and TRBJ2-3, with 7 bases identical to TRBD2. V lost 4 bases, J lost 3 bases, and 7 bases stayed unmatched. This CDR3 is 14 amino acids long. Germline CDR1 SQVTM, CDR2 ANQGSEA. The CDR3 bases are TGCAGCGTTGCCGGCGGGAGAGGAACAGATACGCAGTATTTT. The encoded protein is CSVAGGRGTDTQYF.

The chain uses TRBV19 and TRBJ2-7; 9 bases map to TRBD2. J gave up 5 bases and V 5 bases, and 10 bases lay outside the gene matches. In germline, CDR1 is LNHDA, CDR2 SQIVND (reference sequence). The CDR3 has 15 amino acids. CDR3 sequence (DNA): TGTGCCAGTAGTCCCCCGGGACTAGCCACCGACGAGCAGTACTTC. It codes for CASSPPGLATDEQYF.

This sequence joins TRBV7-2 and TRBJ1-2, with TRBD1 matching over 7 bases. V shed 3 bases, J shed 4 bases, and the junction held 11 bases outside the gene matches. CDR1 SGHTA and CDR2 FQGNSA come from the germline V gene. This CDR3 is 16 amino acids long. CDR3 region: CASSFYPDRWGYGYTF. Here the CDR3 DNA reads TGTGCCAGCAGCTTCTACCCGGACAGGTGGGGCTATGGCTACACCTTC.

The chain couples TRBV29-1 to TRBJ2-5; D gene uncertain. The germline V and J ends were trimmed by 4 bases and 5 bases, with 11 bases remaining between them. This CDR3 contains 12 residues. Germline V gives CDR1 SQVTM, CDR2 ANQGSEA. CDR3 DNA: TGCAGCGTTGGGCTAGGTTCCGAGACCCAGTACTTC. Amino acid sequence: CSVGLGSETQYF.

The J gene is TRBJ2-7, the V gene TRBV2; 10 bases align to TRBD1. CDR3 length: 13 amino acids. V lost 10 bases to trimming and J lost 5 bases; unmatched junction nucleotides: 8. CDR1 is SNHLY and CDR2 is FYNNEI in the germline V gene. This CDR3 reads CANPRDRGDEQYF. The DNA of the CDR3 is TGTGCCAACCCCCGGGACAGGGGAGACGAGCAGTACTTC.

This clone was observed once. The CDR3 is CASSPGQASNEQFF. The CDR3 coding sequence is TGTGCCAGCAGCCCGGGACAAGCCAGCAATGAGCAGTTCTTC. The gene calls are TRBV9 and TRBJ2-1; D possibly corresponds to TRBD1 (6 bases). The length of the CDR3 is 14 residues. Germline loops: CDR1 SGDLS, CDR2 YYNGEE. Trimming shortened V by 4 bases and J by 6 bases, and 14 bases separated the two germline ends.

The chain carries TRBV28 and TRBJ1-1; 8 bases line up with TRBD1. Trimming took 6 bases from V and 4 from J; bases not matched to a gene: 16. CDR3 length: 17 amino acids. From germline, CDR1 is MDHEN and CDR2 SYDVKM. CDR3 sequence reads: CASRTIRGQGWGTEAFF. The CDR3 DNA reads as TGTGCCAGCAGAACCATCAGAGGACAGGGATGGGGCACTGAAGCTTTCTTT.

The chain joins TRBV5-4 to TRBJ1-3, with D tentatively TRBD1 (5 bases). Germline V gene lookup returns CDR1 SGHNT and CDR2 YYREEE (reference sequence). The CDR3 has 14 amino acids. V lost 3 bases, J lost 7 bases, and 14 bases lay in between. The CDR3 reads CASSSAGPANTIYF. For the CDR3, the DNA is TGTGCCAGCAGCTCCGCAGGGCCGGCGAACACCATATATTTT.

The CDR3 sequence: CASSGDSRDYGYTF. CDR3 DNA: TGTGCCAGCAGTGGGGACAGTCGGGACTATGGCTACACCTTC. The chain carries TRBV2 and TRBJ1-2; 7 nucleotides align to TRBD1. Trimming removed 4 bases from V and 3 bases from J; junction bases left unmatched: 5. The CDR3 is 14 amino acids. Germline V lookup: CDR1 SNHLY, CDR2 FYNNEI. Drawing the rest from reference TRBV2 and TRBJ1-2, the complete variable domain is EPEVTQTPSHQVTQMGQEVILRCVPISNHLYFYWYRQILGQKVEFLVSFYNNEISEKSEIFDDQFSVERPDGSNFTLKIRSTKLEDSAMYFCASSGDSRDYGYTFGSGTRLTVV.

The chain couples TRBV19 to TRBJ1-2; 8 nucleotides line up with TRBD1. The CDR3 sequence is 16 residues long. The J segment lost 6 bases and the V segment lost 6 bases, leaving 15 bases of the junction unmatched. From germline, CDR1 is LNHDA and CDR2 SQIVND (reference sequence). The chain's CDR3 is CASSMAGTGSVNGYTF. CDR3 DNA sequence: TGTGCCAGTAGCATGGCCGGGACAGGATCGGTGAATGGCTACACCTTC.

The chain uses TRBV3-1 (or the pseudogene TRBV3-2) and TRBJ1-4; 8 bases map to TRBD1. With 3 bases clipped from V and 8 bases from J, the junction kept 8 bases outside the gene matches. Germline-derived CDR1 and CDR2 are LGHDT and YNNKEL (reference sequence). The CDR3 consists of 15 residues. The CDR3 sequence is CASSQGGQGGEKLFF. CDR3 nucleotides: TGTGCCAGCAGCCAGGGTGGACAGGGAGGGGAAAAACTGTTTTTT.